Presented here are 18 T cell receptor beta chains from one specimen sequenced in a study of T cell clonality in common variable immunodeficiency. The method was immunoSEQ multiplex PCR; TCRdb's version includes in-frame clones alone and lacks a portion of them. The sample presents fewer than 75,000 clones, none singletons. The specimen was peripheral blood mononuclear cells. The receptor source for this set is a person aged 18 to 75 in good health.

At least ten counts were recorded for this clone. With the read ending 3 residues before the CDR3 end, the germline J gene is used to fill in that end. V is TRBV23-1 and J is TRBJ2-5; the match to TRBD2 covers 9 bases. TRBV23-1 is noted as an ORF with a role that remains uncertain. J lost 5 bases, V lost 2 bases, and 12 bases had no gene match. The CDR3 sequence is 17 residues long. This CDR3 reads CASSQNRLAAKWETQYF. The part of the CDR3 DNA that was read is TGCGCCAGCAGTCAAAACCGACTAGCGGCTAAGTGGGAGACC.

The table lists this clone with a few counts. Read coverage stops 3 residues before the CDR3 terminus; the germline J gene supplies the remainder. This chain links TRBV6-8 with TRBJ1-4, with D unresolved. The CDR3 sequence is 15 residues long. CDR1 and CDR2 from the germline V gene are MNHGY and SAAAGT. Trimming cost V 4 bases and J 6 bases, with 15 bases left between them. The CDR3 DNA, read in part, is TGTGCCAGCAGTTCTCCCATCTTCGGTGATGAAAAA. It translates to CASSSPIFGDEK. Given in full, the CDR3 is CASSSPIFGDEKLFF.

This clone was seen repeatedly, ten times or more. The DNA ends 3 residues before the CDR3 does, and the rest of the CDR3 is filled in from the germline J gene. This chain links TRBV20-1 with TRBJ2-3; 7 bases agree with TRBD2. The V gene's germline CDR1 is DFQATT and CDR2 SNEGSKA (reference sequence). After removal of 0 bases from V and 6 bases from J, the junction contained 0 bases not matched to a gene. The CDR3 consists of 12 residues. Partial CDR3 DNA: TGCAGTGCTAGAGATAGCGGGGATACG. It specifies CSARDSGDT. The full CDR3 protein reads CSARDSGDTQYF.

In its sample, this clone was seen many times. The read finishes 3 residues shy of the CDR3 end, and the germline J gene is used to complete it. The V and J genes are TRBV20-1 and TRBJ1-3, with 10 bases lining up with TRBD1. Germline CDR1 reads DFQATT; CDR2 reads SNEGSKA (reference sequence). The V and J ends lost 3 bases and 0 bases, in that order; junction bases with no gene match: 5. The CDR3 sequence is 16 residues long. The CDR3 protein is CSARTGGSSSGNTIYF. The sequenced CDR3 bases are TGCAGTGCTAGGACAGGGGGCTCGAGCTCTGGAAACACC.

In regard to this clone: The read halts 3 residues ahead of the CDR3 end, with the missing end drawn from the germline J gene. This chain connects TRBV5-1 to TRBJ2-7; 7 bases map to TRBD1. Germline V gene sequence: CDR1 SGHRS, CDR2 YFSETQ. This CDR3 is 18 amino acids long. With 3 bases clipped from V and 3 bases from J, the junction kept 18 bases outside the gene matches. The part of the CDR3 DNA that was read is TGCGCCAGCAGCTCCCCCGGGACAGAGGTGCGGACCGGCTACGAG. Its protein product is CASSSPGTEVRTGYE. The full CDR3 reads CASSSPGTEVRTGYEQYF.

The table lists this clone with many counts. Read sequence stops 3 residues before the CDR3 end, and the germline J gene provides the missing end. The J gene is TRBJ2-1, the V gene TRBV10-1; D is possibly TRBD1 (6 bases). Germline V gives CDR1 WNHNN, CDR2 SYGVQD (reference sequence). The CDR3 totals 15 residues. Trimming removed 6 bases at V and 1 base at J, with 13 bases between. CDR3 DNA (partial): TGCGCCAGCAGCCCCCAGGGGCTATCCTACAATGAG. Protein sequence: CASSPQGLSYNE. The whole CDR3 sequence reads CASSPQGLSYNEQFF.

This clone was counted ten times or more. Germline is not matched at one junction end, which may reflect a read error. The read ends 3 residues before the CDR3 terminus; that terminus is restored from the germline J gene. The chain recombines TRBV20-1 with TRBJ2-7; 8 nucleotides align to TRBD2. Germline values: CDR1 DFQATT, CDR2 SNEGSKA (reference sequence). There are 13 residues in the CDR3. CDR3 DNA, as far as it was read: TGCAGTGTTAGAGCGGGGGAGGCCTACGAG. Protein: CSVRAGEAYE. From start to end, the CDR3 is CSVRAGEAYEQYF.

This clone has at least ten counts. Sequencing ends 3 residues short of the CDR3 end; the germline J gene provides the rest. This chain joins TRBV2 and TRBJ2-3, with a weak D call TRBD1 (6 bases). The germline V and J ends were trimmed by 6 bases and 6 bases, with 13 bases remaining between them. This CDR3 is 13 amino acids long. Germline V gene sequence: CDR1 SNHLY, CDR2 FYNNEI. The CDR3 loop reads CASRNRVGDTQYF. The covered CDR3 bases are TGTGCCAGCAGGAACAGGGTCGGGGATACG.

This clone has a count of ten or more. The CDR3 end lies 3 residues beyond the end of the read and is filled in from the germline J gene. This chain connects TRBV5-1 to TRBJ2-3, with 10 bases fitting TRBD1. The trim removed 1 base at V and 6 bases at J, leaving 5 bases unmatched. Looked up from germline, CDR1 is SGHRS and CDR2 is YFSETQ. This CDR3 spans 15 amino acids. The DNA read from the CDR3 is TGCGCCAGCAGCTTGTCGACAGGGGGCCTCGATACG. Amino acid sequence: CASSLSTGGLDT. The whole CDR3 region reads CASSLSTGGLDTQYF.

There are many counts of this clone. The missing CDR3 end, 3 residues past where the read stops, is filled in from the germline J gene. The gene calls are TRBV18 and TRBJ2-5, with TRBD2 identical over 8 bases. The CDR3 is made up of 14 amino acids. J gave up 1 base and V 6 bases, and 4 bases lay outside the gene matches. Germline V gene lookup returns CDR1 KGHSH and CDR2 LQKENI. The chain's CDR3 is CASSHRGGQETQYF. The DNA read from the CDR3 is TGTGCCAGCTCCCACCGGGGGGGCCAAGAGACC.

This clone was counted at least ten times. The read is 3 residues too short to cover the CDR3 end, so that end is filled in from the germline J gene. This chain uses TRBV5-1 with TRBJ1-4, with 9 bases matching TRBD1. Trimming removed 7 bases from V and 7 bases from J; junction bases left unmatched: 11. Germline V gene sequence: CDR1 SGHRS, CDR2 YFSETQ. The CDR3 has 15 amino acids. The CDR3 sequence is CASREQGAGVEKLFF. The sequenced CDR3 bases are TGCGCCAGCCGTGAACAGGGGGCAGGGGTTGAAAAA.

This clone was observed at least ten times. Partial CDR3 DNA: TGCAGTGCTAGTTGGTCTGGGAGGGGCGATACG. Its translation: CSASWSGRGDT. The whole CDR3 protein is CSASWSGRGDTQYF. V usage is TRBV20-1 and J usage is TRBJ2-3; 7 nucleotides line up with TRBD2. The read stops 3 residues short of the end of the CDR3; the missing end is completed from the germline J gene. The CDR3 extends over 14 amino acids. CDR1 is DFQATT and CDR2 is SNEGSKA in the germline V gene (reference sequence). V lost 3 bases and J lost 6; bases outside the gene matches: 9.

This clone was observed many times. With the read ending 3 residues before the CDR3 end, the germline J gene is used to fill in that end. J is TRBJ2-3 and V is TRBV18; TRBD2 aligns across 8 bases. The CDR3 is 16 residues long. Trimming cost V 4 bases and J 2 bases; bases outside gene matches: 8. CDR1 is KGHSH and CDR2 is LQKENI in the germline V gene. CDR3 DNA, as far as it was read: TGTGCCAGCTCACGTGGGGTTAGCGGGACCACAGATACG. Translated, it gives CASSRGVSGTTDT. The CDR3 reads in full as CASSRGVSGTTDTQYF.

This clone was counted ten times or more. Relative to the germline gene, one junction end is altered; a read error may explain this. Sequencing ends 3 residues short of the CDR3 end; the germline J gene provides the rest. The same CDR3 is also encoded by other DNA sequences in this sample. The chain joins TRBV6-2 or TRBV6-3 to TRBJ2-3; D is uncertain. This CDR3 is 15 amino acids long. Germline CDR1 and CDR2: MNHEY and SVGEGT. CDR3 region: CASSYGQAPRDTQYF. The CDR3 bases that were read are TGTGCTAGCAGTTACGGGCAGGCTCCACGGGATACG.

About this clone: The CDR3 end falls 3 residues outside the read, so it is completed with the germline J gene. The rearrangement joins TRBV10-2 to TRBJ2-7, with TRBD2 matching over 11 bases. With V trimmed by 7 bases and J by 4 bases, 6 bases remained unmatched. This CDR3 spans 14 amino acids. Germline-derived CDR1 and CDR2 are WSHSY and SAAADI. CDR3 bases read: TGCGCCAGCACCCTGACTAGCGGGGCGTACGAG. Protein sequence: CASTLTSGAYE. The whole CDR3 sequence is CASTLTSGAYEQYF.

This clone was counted ten times or more. The read ends 3 residues shy of where the CDR3 ends; the end is completed using the germline J gene. The chain couples TRBV30 to TRBJ1-1; perhaps TRBD1 as D (6 bases). Germline CDR1 is GTSNPN and CDR2 is SVGIG (reference sequence). The CDR3 length is 13 residues. V was pared by 0 bases and J by 6 bases, with 11 bases between. The sequenced part of the CDR3 DNA is TGTGCCTGGAGTGTTTCCAGGGGTGCTGAA. This translates into CAWSVSRGAE. Given in full, the CDR3 is CAWSVSRGAEAFF.

There are many counts of this clone. The read ends 3 residues shy of where the CDR3 ends; the end is completed using the germline J gene. This chain connects TRBV5-6 to TRBJ1-3, with D unclear. The CDR3 is made up of 14 amino acids. Germline CDR1 and CDR2: SGHDT and YYEEEE. V was pared by 0 bases and J by 4 bases, with 8 bases between. CDR3 sequence: CASSLDVRGNTIYF. CDR3 bases read: TGTGCCAGCAGCTTGGACGTCAGGGGAAACACC.

This clone was recorded at least ten times. The read stops 3 residues short of the end of the CDR3; the missing end is completed from the germline J gene. This rearrangement joins TRBV19 to TRBJ1-6; D is undetermined. This CDR3 is 13 amino acids long. Germline V lookup: CDR1 LNHDA, CDR2 SQIVND (reference sequence). The germline V and J ends were trimmed by 1 base and 6 bases, with 4 bases remaining between them. The sequenced part of the CDR3 DNA is TGTGCCAGTAGTATAGGGCTTAATTCACCC. It codes for CASSIGLNSP. The whole CDR3 is CASSIGLNSPLHF.